The T cell receptor beta chain under discussion was sequenced for a study of T cell changes during pregnancy in multiple sclerosis. Assay used: immunoSEQ multiplex PCR; TCRdb lists only in-frame clones, some missing. This sample has more than 85,000 clones, with around nine tenths found just once. This sequence originates from a female donor with multiple sclerosis, enrolled in a pregnancy study. The sample in question was peripheral blood, obtained in the second trimester of pregnancy.

The CDR3 reads CASSQDLFVAGLAGSTDTQYF. The CDR3 DNA reads TGTGCCAGCAGCCAAGATCTGTTTGTAGCGGGACTAGCGGGAAGCACAGATACGCAGTATTTT. This chain links TRBV4-2 with TRBJ2-3; 13 nucleotides match TRBD2. The ends lost 0 bases at V and 0 bases at J; junction bases unmatched: 12. The length of the CDR3 is 21 residues. In germline, CDR1 is LGHNA, CDR2 YNFKEQ.